The 29 T cell receptor beta chains in this list originate from one sample, sequenced in a study of control samples from healthy donors and cancer patients. Only in-frame clones appear in the TCRdb table, and some are missing; sequencing was by immunoSEQ multiplex PCR. Of 180,000 or so clones in the sample, 75% to 95% are singletons; the top ten hold about 1.6%. The sequenced sample was blood. All receptors come from a woman aged 30 to 39 in good health.

The chain recombines TRBV18 with TRBJ2-3; TRBD2 aligns across 7 bases. V dropped 3 bases and J dropped 2; count of bases not matched to a gene: 2. The CDR3 extends over 14 amino acids. Germline CDR1 KGHSH, CDR2 LQKENI. CDR3 region: CASSPGGTTDTQYF. In nucleotides, the CDR3 is TGTGCCAGCTCACCGGGGGGGACCACAGATACGCAGTATTTT.

This chain connects TRBV18 to TRBJ2-1; 10 bases align to TRBD1. This CDR3 spans 18 amino acids. J was trimmed by 8 bases and V by 0 bases; bases with no gene match: 13. The germline CDR1 and CDR2 sequences are KGHSH and LQKENI. DNA for the CDR3: TGTGCCAGCTCACCACCAAACCGACAGGGGGCAGGTAGCCATGAGCAGTTCTTC. Protein: CASSPPNRQGAGSHEQFF. The full variable domain, with the rest looked up from reference TRBV18 and TRBJ2-1, is NAGVMQNPRHLVRRRGQEARLRCSPMKGHSHVYWYRQLPEEGLKFMVYLQKENIIDESGMPKERFSAEFPKEGPSILRIQQVVRGDSAAYFCASSPPNRQGAGSHEQFFGPGTRLTVL.

This clone occurred once. This sequence joins TRBV6-5 and TRBJ1-2, with 8 bases that match TRBD1. The trim removed 6 bases at V and 4 bases at J, leaving 4 bases unmatched. The V gene's germline CDR1 is MNHEY and CDR2 SVGAGI. The CDR3 covers 13 residues. The CDR3 region is CASRQGVRYGYTF. For the CDR3, the DNA is TGTGCCAGCAGACAGGGGGTGCGCTATGGCTACACCTTC.

Note on this clone: Other DNA sequences in the sample encode the same CDR3. The chain uses TRBV24-1 and TRBJ2-1; TRBD1 might be the D (6 bases). Trimming removed 4 bases from V and 7 bases from J, with 7 bases in between. The CDR3 sequence is 12 residues long. Germline CDR1 KGHDR, CDR2 SFDVKD. The CDR3: CATSDRGNEQFF. The CDR3, as DNA: TGTGCCACCAGTGACAGGGGAAATGAGCAGTTCTTC.

In its sample, this clone was seen once. The rearrangement joins TRBV2 to TRBJ2-3; D not certain. This CDR3 region has 14 residues. From germline, CDR1 is SNHLY and CDR2 FYNNEI. V was pared by 4 bases and J by 3 bases, with 11 bases between. Written as DNA, the CDR3 is TGTGCCAGCAGTGCGGGTTTCGGGACAGATACGCAGTATTTT. Protein: CASSAGFGTDTQYF.

The V gene is TRBV9, the J gene TRBJ1-5; TRBD1 is a possible D gene (5 bases). The CDR3 is made up of 15 amino acids. Looked up from germline, CDR1 is SGDLS and CDR2 is YYNGEE. V dropped 3 bases and J dropped 0 bases, with 10 bases sitting between them. As DNA, the CDR3 is TGTGCCAGCAGCGAGGGGTCAGCTAGCAATCAGCCCCAGCATTTT. It yields the protein CASSEGSASNQPQHF.

The chain is built from TRBV6-5 and TRBJ2-7; no clear D. Germline values: CDR1 MNHEY, CDR2 SVGAGI. The CDR3 has 15 residues. Trimming took 0 bases from V and 1 from J, leaving 10 bases between them. The CDR3 reads CASSYSGVGSYEQYF. The CDR3 bases are TGTGCCAGCAGTTACTCAGGAGTGGGATCCTACGAGCAGTACTTC.

The chain couples TRBV12-3 or TRBV12-4 to TRBJ2-7, with D tentatively TRBD1 (5 bases). V was trimmed by 5 bases and J by 4 bases, leaving 9 bases between them. There are 12 residues in the CDR3. In DNA, the CDR3 is TGTGCCAGCAGTGCACAGGAGTACGAGCAGTACTTC. It translates to CASSAQEYEQYF.

V and J are TRBV27 and TRBJ2-2; 9 nucleotides line up with TRBD2. V shed 5 bases and J 4 bases; nucleotides not matched to a gene: 14. CDR1 and CDR2 (germline): MNHEY, SMNVEV (reference sequence). CDR3 size: 18 residues. DNA for the CDR3: TGTGCCAGCAGTCCCCCCCGGTTAGCGGGAGTCGGCACCGGGGAGCTGTTTTTT. Its protein product is CASSPPRLAGVGTGELFF.

The chain recombines TRBV7-7 with TRBJ1-2, with D possibly matching TRBD1 (5 bases). The V end lost 2 bases, the J end lost 4 bases, and 14 bases lay between the germline ends. The germline gives CDR1 SSHAT, CDR2 FNYEAQ (reference sequence). CDR3 length: 15 amino acids. The CDR3 DNA sequence: TGTGCCAGCAGCTTACGGTCCAGGGCGGGCTATGGCTACACCTTC. Protein sequence: CASSLRSRAGYGYTF.

This clone was detected a few times. The V gene is TRBV30, the J gene TRBJ2-1, with 10 bases aligning to TRBD2. This CDR3 is built from 15 residues. V lost 1 base, J lost 6 bases, and 6 bases stayed unmatched. Germline lookup yields CDR1 GTSNPN and CDR2 SVGIG (reference sequence). The CDR3 bases are TGTGCCTGGAGTGACGGGGCTAGCGGGAGCAATGAGCAGTTCTTC. Encoded protein: CAWSDGASGSNEQFF. Full variable domain (outside the CDR3, taken from reference TRBV30 and TRBJ2-1): SQTIHQWPATLVQPVGSPLSLECTVEGTSNPNLYWYRQAAGRGLQLLFYSVGIGQISSEVPQNLSASRPQDRQFILSSKKLLLSDSGFYLCAWSDGASGSNEQFFGPGTRLTVL.

The gene calls are TRBV27 and TRBJ1-1; no firm D call. The germline V and J ends were trimmed by 0 bases and 11 bases, with 19 bases remaining between them. The CDR3 is 15 residues long. Germline V lookup: CDR1 MNHEY, CDR2 SMNVEV (reference sequence). The CDR3 nucleotides read TGTGCCAGCAGTTTATCGTTAGGGAATGGTGGTGTGGCTTTCTTT. This sequence encodes CASSLSLGNGGVAFF.

This clone has just a few counts. This chain links TRBV6-5 with TRBJ1-2; D is undetermined. Germline values: CDR1 MNHEY, CDR2 SVGAGI. Deletions cut 0 bases from V and 5 bases from J, with 7 bases between. CDR3 length equals 13 residues. In DNA form, the CDR3 reads TGTGCCAGCAGTTACTCGCCCGGGTATGGCTACACCTTC. Residues: CASSYSPGYGYTF.

On this clone: Other DNA sequences in this specimen translate into the identical CDR3. The chain joins TRBV5-8 to TRBJ1-3; the D gene is possibly TRBD1 (5 bases). Trimming took 1 base from V and 0 from J, leaving 8 bases between them. Germline assignment: CDR1 SGHTS and CDR2 YDEGEE. The CDR3 is 15 amino acids. The CDR3 sequence: CASSLTGSSGNTIYF. The CDR3 DNA sequence: TGTGCCAGCAGCTTGACAGGATCCTCTGGAAACACCATATATTTT.

Worth noting for this clone: A much larger clone lies a single base off, so this may be a read error. Other DNA variants within this sample encode the same CDR3. This sequence joins TRBV6-5 and TRBJ2-1; 8 bases match TRBD2. This CDR3 spans 16 amino acids. Per germline, CDR1 MNHEY and CDR2 SVGAGI. CDR3 bases: TGTGCCAGCAGTTACTCGAGCGGGAGTTCCTACAATGAACAGTTCTTC. Amino acids: CASSYSSGSSYNEQFF.

CDR3 in DNA: TGTGCCACCAGTGAGGGGCTAGCGGGAGGGTGGGAGCAGTTCTTC. Amino acids: CATSEGLAGGWEQFF. This sequence joins TRBV24-1 and TRBJ2-1; 12 nucleotides agree with TRBD2. Trimming at V came to 4 bases and at J to 10 bases, leaving 7 bases not matched to a gene. The length of the CDR3 is 15 residues. Germline-derived CDR1 and CDR2 are KGHDR and SFDVKD.

The chain employs TRBV11-2 and TRBJ1-1; D call uncertain. The CDR3 runs 13 residues. Germline V lookup: CDR1 SGHAT, CDR2 FQNNGV. V was trimmed by 2 bases and J by 1 base, leaving 5 bases between them. CDR3 bases: TGTGCCAGCAGCTTATGGGGGAACACTGAAGCTTTCTTT. Translating gives CASSLWGNTEAFF.

This chain connects TRBV6-5 to TRBJ1-2; 7 bases line up with TRBD1. Germline assignment: CDR1 MNHEY and CDR2 SVGAGI. This CDR3 spans 14 amino acids. V lost 3 bases to trimming and J lost 6 bases; unmatched junction nucleotides: 7. The CDR3 sequence: CASSYTGARNGYTF. The CDR3 DNA follows: TGTGCCAGCAGTTATACAGGGGCAAGAAATGGCTACACCTTC.

Remarks on this clone: The junction shows a germline mismatch at one end, possibly a read error. V is TRBV11-3 and J is TRBJ1-2, with D hard to call. The CDR3 totals 13 residues. Germline V lookup: CDR1 SGHNT, CDR2 YENEEA. In DNA, the CDR3 is TGTGCCAGCAGCCTAGACGGCGGGCGAGGCTACACCTTC. It yields the protein CASSLDGGRGYTF.

The CDR3 DNA reads as TGTGCCAGCAGTGAAGCGGGGGACAACCTTAACTATGGCTACACCTTC. It translates to CASSEAGDNLNYGYTF. This rearrangement joins TRBV6-1 to TRBJ1-2; a weak D match, TRBD1 (6 bases). There are 16 residues in the CDR3. Germline-derived CDR1 and CDR2 are MNHNS and SASEGT. V lost 0 bases and J 1 base, leaving 12 bases between the germline ends.

The chain employs TRBV11-2 and TRBJ2-3; 15 bases line up with TRBD2. From germline, CDR1 is SGHAT and CDR2 FQNNGV. This CDR3 spans 16 amino acids. After removal of 1 base from V and 7 bases from J, the junction contained 3 bases not matched to a gene. The CDR3 nucleotides read TGTGCCAGCAGCTTAGCCGGGACTAGCGGGAGGAATACGCAGTATTTT. Its translation: CASSLAGTSGRNTQYF.

V is TRBV19 and J is TRBJ2-1, with D possibly matching TRBD2 (5 bases). CDR1 LNHDA and CDR2 SQIVND come from the germline V gene (reference sequence). CDR3 size: 17 residues. V was pared by 3 bases and J by 5 bases, with 20 bases between. DNA for the CDR3: TGTGCCAGTAGTATCCCTACTACTAGAGGTGGGGACAATGAGCAGTTCTTC. Translating gives CASSIPTTRGGDNEQFF.

This clone was detected once. The J gene is TRBJ1-4, the V gene TRBV2; the match to TRBD1 covers 7 bases. V was pared by 3 bases and J by 3 bases, with 4 bases of the junction left unmatched. CDR3 size: 15 residues. The germline V gene encodes CDR1 SNHLY and CDR2 FYNNEI. CDR3 amino acids: CASSDSGQANEKLFF. The CDR3 DNA reads as TGTGCCAGCAGTGATTCTGGACAGGCTAATGAAAAACTGTTTTTT.

A remark on this clone: The same CDR3 is also encoded by other DNA sequences in this sample. The rearrangement links TRBV4-1 to TRBJ1-5; TRBD1 aligns across 9 bases. This CDR3 has 15 amino acids. Losses at the gene ends were 1 base for V and 2 bases for J; bases not matched to a gene: 0. The germline CDR1 and CDR2 sequences are MGHRA and YSYEKL. CDR3 protein: CASSQGTGGNQPQHF. The CDR3 coding sequence is TGCGCCAGCAGCCAAGGGACAGGGGGCAATCAGCCCCAGCATTTT.

The rearrangement uses TRBV28 and TRBJ1-3; TRBD1 aligns across 9 bases. Germline V CDR1 and CDR2: MDHEN, SYDVKM. This CDR3 comprises 13 residues. The V segment lost 8 bases and the J segment 4 bases; nucleotides outside the gene matches: 3. The chain's CDR3 is CASYRGHGNTIYF. DNA for the CDR3: TGTGCCAGCTACAGGGGGCACGGAAACACCATATATTTT.

This clone has just a few counts. The chain carries TRBV21-1 and TRBJ2-6. TRBV21-1 is assigned pseudogene status. The CDR3 is 15 residues long. The CDR3 DNA reads as TGTGCCAGCAGCAAAGGGTGCTCTGGGGCCAACGTCCTGACTTTC. Its protein is CASSKGCSGANVLTF.

The CDR3 sequence is CSVGSYEQYF. As DNA, the CDR3 is TGCAGTGTGGGGTCGTACGAGCAGTACTTC. This chain links TRBV20-1 with TRBJ2-7; D ambiguous. The V and J ends lost 7 bases and 4 bases respectively, with 8 bases between them. Germline V gives CDR1 DFQATT, CDR2 SNEGSKA (reference sequence). The CDR3 sequence is 10 residues long.

The chain employs TRBV6-5 and TRBJ2-2; 8 bases are a match to TRBD2. V was clipped by 10 bases and J by 3 bases; unmatched bases: 10. This CDR3 region has 15 residues. Germline assignment: CDR1 MNHEY and CDR2 SVGAGI. As DNA, the CDR3 is TGTGCCACCTACCCGGAGCGGGGGTACACCGGGGAGCTGTTTTTT. This codes for CATYPERGYTGELFF.

This clone was picked up one time. V is TRBV3-1 (or the pseudogene TRBV3-2) and J is TRBJ1-5; TRBD1 might be the D (5 bases). This CDR3 has 14 residues. V was clipped by 1 base and J by 4 bases, with 8 bases between them. Per germline, CDR1 LGHDT and CDR2 YNNKEL (reference sequence). The CDR3 reads CASSQGRGNQPQHF. The CDR3 DNA reads TGTGCCAGCAGCCAAGGTCGGGGGAATCAGCCCCAGCATTTT.